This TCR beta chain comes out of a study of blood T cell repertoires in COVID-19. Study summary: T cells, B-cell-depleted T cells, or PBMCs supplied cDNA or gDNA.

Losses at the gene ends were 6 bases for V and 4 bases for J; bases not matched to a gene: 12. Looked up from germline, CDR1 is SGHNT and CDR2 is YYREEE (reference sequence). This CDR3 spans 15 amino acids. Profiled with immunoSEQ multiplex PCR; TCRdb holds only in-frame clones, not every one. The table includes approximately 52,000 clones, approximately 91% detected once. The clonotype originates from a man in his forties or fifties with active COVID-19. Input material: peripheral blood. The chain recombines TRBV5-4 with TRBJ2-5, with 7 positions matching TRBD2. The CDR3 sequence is CASTPRGGEGETQYF. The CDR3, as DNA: TGTGCCAGCACCCCCCGGGGAGGGGAGGGAGAGACCCAGTACTTC.